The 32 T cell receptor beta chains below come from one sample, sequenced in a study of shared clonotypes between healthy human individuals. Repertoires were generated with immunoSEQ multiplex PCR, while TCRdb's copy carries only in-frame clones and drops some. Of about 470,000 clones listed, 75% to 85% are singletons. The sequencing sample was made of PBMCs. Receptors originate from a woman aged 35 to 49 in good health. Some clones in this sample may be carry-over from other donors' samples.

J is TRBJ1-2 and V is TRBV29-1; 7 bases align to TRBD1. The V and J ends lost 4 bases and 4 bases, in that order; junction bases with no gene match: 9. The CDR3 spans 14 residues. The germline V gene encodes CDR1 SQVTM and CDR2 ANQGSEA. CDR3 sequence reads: CSVGYRGDSYGYTF. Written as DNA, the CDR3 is TGCAGCGTTGGATACAGAGGGGACAGCTATGGCTACACCTTC. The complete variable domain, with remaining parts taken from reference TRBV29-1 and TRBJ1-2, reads SAVISQKPSRDICQRGTSLTIQCQVDSQVTMMFWYRQQPGQSLTLIATANQGSEATYESGFVIDKFPISRPNLTFSTLTVSNMSPEDSSIYLCSVGYRGDSYGYTFGSGTRLTVV.

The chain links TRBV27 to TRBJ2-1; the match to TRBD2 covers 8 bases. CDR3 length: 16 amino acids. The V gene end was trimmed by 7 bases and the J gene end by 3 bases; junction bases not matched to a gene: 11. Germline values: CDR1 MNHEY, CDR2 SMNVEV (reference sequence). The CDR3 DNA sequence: TGTGCCAGCATCCCTTCCGGGACTAGGAGCTACAATGAGCAGTTCTTC. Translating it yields CASIPSGTRSYNEQFF.

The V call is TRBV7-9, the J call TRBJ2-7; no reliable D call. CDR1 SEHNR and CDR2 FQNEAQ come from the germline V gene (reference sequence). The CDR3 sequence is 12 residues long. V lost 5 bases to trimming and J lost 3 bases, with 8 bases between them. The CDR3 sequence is CASSTSIYEQYF. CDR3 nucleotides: TGTGCCAGCAGCACTTCAATCTACGAGCAGTACTTC. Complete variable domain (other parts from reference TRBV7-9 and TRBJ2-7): DTGVSQNPRHKITKRGQNVTFRCDPISEHNRLYWYRQTLGQGPEFLTYFQNEAQLEKSRLLSDRFSAERPKGSFSTLEIQRTEQGDSAMYLCASSTSIYEQYFGPGTRLTVT.

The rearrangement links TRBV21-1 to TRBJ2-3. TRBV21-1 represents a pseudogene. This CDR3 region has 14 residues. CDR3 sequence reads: CASPQGLHTDTQYF. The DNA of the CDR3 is TGTGCCAGCCCCCAAGGGCTCCACACAGATACGCAGTATTTT.

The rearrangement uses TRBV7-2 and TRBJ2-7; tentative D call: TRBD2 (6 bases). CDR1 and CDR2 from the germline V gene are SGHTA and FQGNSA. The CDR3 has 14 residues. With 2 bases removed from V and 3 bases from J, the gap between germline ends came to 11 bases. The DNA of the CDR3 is TGTGCCAGCAGCTTAATGGAGGGTTACTACGAGCAGTACTTC. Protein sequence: CASSLMEGYYEQYF.

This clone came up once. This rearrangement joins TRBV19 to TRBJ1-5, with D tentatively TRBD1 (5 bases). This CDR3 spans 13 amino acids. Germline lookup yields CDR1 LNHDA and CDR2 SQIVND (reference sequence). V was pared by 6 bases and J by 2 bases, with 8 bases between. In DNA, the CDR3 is TGTGCCAGTAGCAGGGTGCGCAATCAGCCCCAGCATTTT. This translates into CASSRVRNQPQHF.

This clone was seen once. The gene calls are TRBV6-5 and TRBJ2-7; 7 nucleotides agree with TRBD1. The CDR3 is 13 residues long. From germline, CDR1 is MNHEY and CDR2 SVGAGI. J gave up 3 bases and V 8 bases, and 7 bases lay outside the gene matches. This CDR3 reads CASARGGSYEQYF. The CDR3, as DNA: TGTGCCAGCGCAAGAGGGGGCAGCTACGAGCAGTACTTC.

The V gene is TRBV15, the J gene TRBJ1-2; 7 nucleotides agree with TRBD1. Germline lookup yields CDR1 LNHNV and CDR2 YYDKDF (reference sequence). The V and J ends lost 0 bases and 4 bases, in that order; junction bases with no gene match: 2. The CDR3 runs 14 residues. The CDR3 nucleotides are TGTGCCACCAGCAGAGATCGACAGGGCTATGGCTACACCTTC. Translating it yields CATSRDRQGYGYTF.

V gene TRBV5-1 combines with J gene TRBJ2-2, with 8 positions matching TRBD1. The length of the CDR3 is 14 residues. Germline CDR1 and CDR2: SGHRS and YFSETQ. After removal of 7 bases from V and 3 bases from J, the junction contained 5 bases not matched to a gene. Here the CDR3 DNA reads TGCGCCAGCTCCGGGACAGGCTACACCGGGGAGCTGTTTTTT. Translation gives CASSGTGYTGELFF.

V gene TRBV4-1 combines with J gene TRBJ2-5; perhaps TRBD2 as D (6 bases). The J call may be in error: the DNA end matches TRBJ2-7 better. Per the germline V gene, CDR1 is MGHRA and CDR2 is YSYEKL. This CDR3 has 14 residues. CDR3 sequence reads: CASSASASSYEQYF. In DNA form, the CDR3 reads TGCGCCAGCTCGGCTAGCGCTAGCTCCTACGAGCAGTACTTC.

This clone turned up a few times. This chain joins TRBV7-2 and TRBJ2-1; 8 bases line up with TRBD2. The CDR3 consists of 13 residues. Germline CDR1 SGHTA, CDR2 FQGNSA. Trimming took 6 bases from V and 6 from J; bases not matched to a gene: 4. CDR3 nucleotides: TGTGCCAGCAGTCTAGCGGGTATCAATGAGCAGTTCTTC. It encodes CASSLAGINEQFF.

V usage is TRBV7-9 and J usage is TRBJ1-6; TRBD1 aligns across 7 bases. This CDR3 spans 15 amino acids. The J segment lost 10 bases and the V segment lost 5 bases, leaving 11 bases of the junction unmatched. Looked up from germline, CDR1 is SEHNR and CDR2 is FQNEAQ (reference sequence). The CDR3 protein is CASSPTQGLSSPLHF. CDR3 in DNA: TGTGCCAGCAGCCCCACACAGGGGTTAAGCTCACCCCTCCACTTT.

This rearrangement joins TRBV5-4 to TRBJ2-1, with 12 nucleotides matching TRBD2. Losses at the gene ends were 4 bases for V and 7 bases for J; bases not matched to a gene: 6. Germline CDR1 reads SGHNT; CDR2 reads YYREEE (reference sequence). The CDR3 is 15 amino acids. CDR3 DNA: TGTGCCAGCAGCCCGACTAGCGGGAGAGGGAATGAGCAGTTCTTC. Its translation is CASSPTSGRGNEQFF.

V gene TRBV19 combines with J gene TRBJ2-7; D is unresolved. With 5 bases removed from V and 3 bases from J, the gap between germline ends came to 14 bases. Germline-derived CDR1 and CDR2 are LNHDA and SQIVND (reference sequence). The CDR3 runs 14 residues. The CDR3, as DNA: TGTGCCAGTAGTGCGGTCTCCAGAGGCTACGAGCAGTACTTC. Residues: CASSAVSRGYEQYF.

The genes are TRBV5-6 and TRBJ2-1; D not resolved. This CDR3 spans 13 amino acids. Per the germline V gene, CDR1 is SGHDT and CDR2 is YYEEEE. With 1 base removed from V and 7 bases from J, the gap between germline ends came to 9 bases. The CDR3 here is CASSLRTVNEQFF. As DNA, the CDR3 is TGTGCCAGCAGCTTGCGAACAGTGAATGAGCAGTTCTTC.

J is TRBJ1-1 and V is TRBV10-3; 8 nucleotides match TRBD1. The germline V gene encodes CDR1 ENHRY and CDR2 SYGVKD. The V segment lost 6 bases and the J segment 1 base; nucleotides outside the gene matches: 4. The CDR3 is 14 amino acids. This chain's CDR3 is CAIRLTGANTEAFF. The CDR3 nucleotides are TGTGCCATCAGGCTGACAGGGGCGAACACTGAAGCTTTCTTT.

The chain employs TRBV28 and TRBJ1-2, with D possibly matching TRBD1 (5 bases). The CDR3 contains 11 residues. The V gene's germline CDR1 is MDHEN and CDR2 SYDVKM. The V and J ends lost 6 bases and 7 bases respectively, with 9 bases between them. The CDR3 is CASRQATGYTF. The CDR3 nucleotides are TGTGCCAGCAGACAGGCTACTGGCTACACCTTC.

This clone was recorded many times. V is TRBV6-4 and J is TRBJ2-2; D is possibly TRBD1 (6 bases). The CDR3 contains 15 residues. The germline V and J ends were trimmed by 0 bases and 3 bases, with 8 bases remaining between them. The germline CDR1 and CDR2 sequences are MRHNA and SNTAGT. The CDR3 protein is CASSDSDRHTGELFF. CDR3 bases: TGTGCCAGCAGTGACTCGGACAGACACACCGGGGAGCTGTTTTTT.

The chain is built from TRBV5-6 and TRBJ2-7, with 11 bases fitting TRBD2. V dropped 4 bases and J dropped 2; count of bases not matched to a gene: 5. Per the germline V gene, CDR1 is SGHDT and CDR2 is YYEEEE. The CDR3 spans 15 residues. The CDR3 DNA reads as TGTGCCAGCAGCCCCGGACTAGCGGGCACCTACGAGCAGTACTTC. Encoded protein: CASSPGLAGTYEQYF.

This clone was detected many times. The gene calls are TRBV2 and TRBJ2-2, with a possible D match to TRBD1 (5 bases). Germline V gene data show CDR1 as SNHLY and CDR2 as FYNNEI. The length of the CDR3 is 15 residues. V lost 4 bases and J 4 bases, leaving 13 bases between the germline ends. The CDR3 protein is CASSGQRTSTGELFF. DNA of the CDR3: TGTGCCAGCAGTGGACAGAGGACGAGCACCGGGGAGCTGTTTTTT.

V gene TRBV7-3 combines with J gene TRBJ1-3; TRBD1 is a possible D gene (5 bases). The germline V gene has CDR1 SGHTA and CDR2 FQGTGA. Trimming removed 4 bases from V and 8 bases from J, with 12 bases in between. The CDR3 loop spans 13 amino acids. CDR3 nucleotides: TGTGCCAGCAGCTCGGGACCCAGGGACACCATATATTTT. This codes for CASSSGPRDTIYF.

This CDR3 reads CASSLTSGTTYEQYF. For the CDR3, the DNA is TGTGCCAGCAGTTTAACTAGCGGAACCACCTACGAGCAGTACTTC. The rearrangement joins TRBV27 to TRBJ2-7; 8 bases agree with TRBD2. The CDR3 runs 15 residues. Trimming removed 2 bases from V and 2 bases from J; junction bases left unmatched: 5. CDR1 and CDR2 (germline): MNHEY, SMNVEV (reference sequence).

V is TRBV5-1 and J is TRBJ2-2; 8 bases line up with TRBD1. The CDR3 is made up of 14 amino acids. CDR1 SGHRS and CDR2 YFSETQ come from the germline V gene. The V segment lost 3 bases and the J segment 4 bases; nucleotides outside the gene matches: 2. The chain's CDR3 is CASSWTGSTGELFF. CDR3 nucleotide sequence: TGCGCCAGCAGCTGGACAGGGAGCACCGGGGAGCTGTTTTTT.

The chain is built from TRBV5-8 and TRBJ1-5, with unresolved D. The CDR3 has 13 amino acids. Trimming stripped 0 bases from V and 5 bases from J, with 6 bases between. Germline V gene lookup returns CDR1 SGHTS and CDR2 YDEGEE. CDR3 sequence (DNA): TGTGCCAGCAGCTTGGGATTCGATCAGCCCCAGCATTTT. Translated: CASSLGFDQPQHF.

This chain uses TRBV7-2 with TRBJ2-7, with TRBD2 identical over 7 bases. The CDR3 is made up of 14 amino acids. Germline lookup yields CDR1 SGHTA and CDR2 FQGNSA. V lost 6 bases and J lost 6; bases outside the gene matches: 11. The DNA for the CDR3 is TGTGCCAGCAGAAACACCGCGGGAGTTGGCGAGCAGTACTTC. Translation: CASRNTAGVGEQYF.

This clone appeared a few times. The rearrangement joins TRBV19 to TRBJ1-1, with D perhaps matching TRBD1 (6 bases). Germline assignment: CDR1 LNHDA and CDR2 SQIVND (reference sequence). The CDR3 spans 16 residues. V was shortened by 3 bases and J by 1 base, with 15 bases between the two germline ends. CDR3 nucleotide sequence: TGTGCCAGTAGTATTCCCCCGGGACACAAGAACACTGAAGCTTTCTTT. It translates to CASSIPPGHKNTEAFF.

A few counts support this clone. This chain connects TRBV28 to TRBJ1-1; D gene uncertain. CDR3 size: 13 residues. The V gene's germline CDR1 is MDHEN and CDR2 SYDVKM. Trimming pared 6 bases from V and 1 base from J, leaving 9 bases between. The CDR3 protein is CASSVSGNTEAFF. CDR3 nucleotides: TGTGCCAGCAGCGTCAGTGGGAACACTGAAGCTTTCTTT.

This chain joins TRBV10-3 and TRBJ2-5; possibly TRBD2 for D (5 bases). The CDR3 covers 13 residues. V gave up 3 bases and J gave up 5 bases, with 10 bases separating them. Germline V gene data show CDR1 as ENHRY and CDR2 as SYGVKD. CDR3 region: CAISEDQRETQYF. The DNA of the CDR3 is TGTGCCATCAGTGAAGATCAGCGGGAGACCCAGTACTTC.

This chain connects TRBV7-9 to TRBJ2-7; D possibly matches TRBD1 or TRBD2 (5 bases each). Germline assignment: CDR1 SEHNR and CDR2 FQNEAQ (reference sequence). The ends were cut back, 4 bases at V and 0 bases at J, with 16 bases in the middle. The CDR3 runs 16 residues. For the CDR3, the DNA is TGTGCCAGCAGCTGGGGGTCCGGGACGAACTCCTACGAGCAGTACTTC. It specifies CASSWGSGTNSYEQYF.

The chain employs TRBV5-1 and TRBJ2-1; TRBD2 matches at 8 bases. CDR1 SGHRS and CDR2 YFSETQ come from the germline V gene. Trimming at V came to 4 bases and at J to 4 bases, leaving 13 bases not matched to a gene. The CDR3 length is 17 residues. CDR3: CASSGRRELAEYNEQFF. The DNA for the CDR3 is TGCGCCAGCAGCGGACGGAGAGAACTAGCGGAATACAATGAGCAGTTCTTC.

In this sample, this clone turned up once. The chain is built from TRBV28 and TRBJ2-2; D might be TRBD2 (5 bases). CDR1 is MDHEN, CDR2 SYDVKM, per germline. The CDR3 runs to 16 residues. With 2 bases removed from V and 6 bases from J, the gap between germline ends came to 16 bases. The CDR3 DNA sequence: TGTGCCAGCAGTTTAATGGGGAGCCTATTCCCCGGGGAGCTGTTTTTT. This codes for CASSLMGSLFPGELFF.

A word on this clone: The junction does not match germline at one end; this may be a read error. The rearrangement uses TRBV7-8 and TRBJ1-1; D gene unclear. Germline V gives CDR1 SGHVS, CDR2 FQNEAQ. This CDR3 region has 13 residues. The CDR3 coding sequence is TGTGCCGGCAGCTTAGTTTGGGACACTGAAGCTTTCTTT. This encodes CAGSLVWDTEAFF.